This T cell receptor beta chain came from a study of T cell changes during pregnancy in multiple sclerosis. The repertoire was sequenced with immunoSEQ multiplex PCR; TCRdb's copy has only in-frame clones and lacks some. This sample yields 80,000 to 100,000 clones, of which 90% are seen a single time; under 0.8% belongs to the top ten. CDR3 size: 12 residues. The germline CDR1 and CDR2 sequences are MNHNY and SVGAGI (reference sequence). V lost 5 bases to trimming and J lost 9 bases, with 13 bases between them. The sequence was collected from a female donor in good health, enrolled as a control in a pregnancy study. The chain has TRBV6-6 and TRBJ1-1; a possible D gene is TRBD1 (5 bases). The input for sequencing was peripheral blood, taken in the second trimester of pregnancy. The DNA of the CDR3 is TGTGCCAGCAGTCCCCTCGACAGAAAAGCTTTCTTT. The encoded protein is CASSPLDRKAFF.